This TCR beta chain emerged from a study of blood T cells in healthy people across ages. The study's findings and limits: Because donor CMV status was unknown, expanded clonotype changes were possibly confounded. More naive CD4+ cells and higher diversity marked long-lived donors relative to aged donors.

Next came a second PCR, run for roughly 6 to 11 cycles, which used a sample-barcoded 5' primer along with a J-beta primer mix. The template-switch adaptor, which had 12 random nucleotides, put a tag on each cDNA molecule. TCRdb re-analysed the 5' RACE reads in MiXCR, keeping a single row per CDR3 protein. This table has roughly 900,000 distinct CDR3 sequences, roughly 48% appearing once. Trimming cost V 2 bases and J 7 bases; bases outside gene matches: 7. The CDR3 covers 14 residues. Germline loops: CDR1 MNHEY, CDR2 SMNVEV (reference sequence). This clonotype was counted between two and nine times. The antigen is unknown.

This sequence was found in a man aged 30 to 45 in good health. The chain carries TRBV27 and TRBJ1-2; 7 bases match TRBD1. The specimen sequenced was blood. The CDR3 region has the DNA TGTGCCAGCAGTTTAATCGGGAACAGGGGTGGCTACACCTTC. Translated: CASSLIGNRGGYTF.